These 20 T cell receptor beta chains were sequenced from one sample in a study of T cells in tuberculosis. The data were produced by immunoSEQ multiplex PCR, yet TCRdb's version contains in-frame clones alone and is incomplete. The table has tens of thousands of clones, approximately 90% seen once. After thawing and overnight rest, PBMC were stained with GMM-loaded CD1B tetramer, viability dye and anti-CD3 for sorting. C32 glucose monomycolate from Rhodococcus equi was loaded onto the CD1B tetramers. Material: CD1b-GMM tetramer-negative cells sorted from PBMCs. The origin of the receptors is an adult woman with latent tuberculosis.

The rearrangement uses TRBV28 and TRBJ1-5; D is unresolved. The CDR3 contains 18 residues. Trimming took off 6 bases at V and 3 bases at J, with 24 bases between the two ends. Germline loops: CDR1 MDHEN, CDR2 SYDVKM. CDR3 in DNA: TGTGCCAGCAGCCAGAGGGCCGAAGAACAGCGAGTCAATCAGCCCCAGCATTTT. It yields the protein CASSQRAEEQRVNQPQHF.

This clone was counted a single time. The chain joins TRBV10-2 to TRBJ1-2; TRBD1 matches 8 bases. V lost 2 bases, J lost 6 bases, and 8 bases stayed unmatched. The CDR3 length is 15 residues. Per germline, CDR1 WSHSY and CDR2 SAAADI. The CDR3 nucleotides read TGCGCCAGCAGTGAGGGGGACAGGTTGGAGCATGGCTACACCTTC. Encoded protein: CASSEGDRLEHGYTF.

The CDR3 here is CASSQEGQVYGYTF. DNA for the CDR3: TGCGCCAGCAGCCAAGAAGGCCAGGTCTATGGCTACACCTTC. This chain links TRBV4-1 with TRBJ1-2; no definite D call. The CDR3 is 14 residues long. Germline values: CDR1 MGHRA, CDR2 YSYEKL. V was shortened by 0 bases and J by 4 bases, with 9 bases between the two germline ends.

The chain joins TRBV7-2 to TRBJ1-1; D is ambiguous. CDR3 length: 13 residues. Germline lookup yields CDR1 SGHTA and CDR2 FQGNSA. Trimming took off 3 bases at V and 1 base at J, with 6 bases between the two ends. CDR3 sequence reads: CASSFPGNTEAFF. The CDR3, as DNA: TGTGCCAGCAGCTTTCCCGGGAACACTGAAGCTTTCTTT.

The chain employs TRBV6-1 and TRBJ1-4; 7 bases are shared with TRBD1. The V and J ends lost 2 bases and 4 bases, in that order; junction bases with no gene match: 4. In germline, CDR1 is MNHNS, CDR2 SASEGT. CDR3 length: 15 residues. Here the CDR3 reads CASSEIYRGNEKLFF. In nucleotides, the CDR3 is TGTGCCAGCAGTGAAATCTACAGGGGTAATGAAAAACTGTTTTTT.

This clone was detected a few times. This CDR3 is CASPCGKRTDKNYGYTF. CDR3 nucleotide sequence: TGCGCCAGCCCGTGCGGAAAGAGGACAGATAAAAACTATGGCTACACCTTC. V usage is TRBV4-3 and J usage is TRBJ1-2; D may be TRBD1 (6 bases). Deletions cut 8 bases from V and 2 bases from J, with 24 bases between. This CDR3 is 17 amino acids long. In germline, CDR1 is LGHNA, CDR2 YSLEER.

The CDR3 loop is CASSYSTGPGYEQYF. The CDR3 DNA reads TGTGCCAGCAGTTACTCGACAGGGCCCGGCTACGAGCAGTACTTC. The chain couples TRBV6-5 to TRBJ2-5; TRBD1 matches 7 bases. TRBJ2-7 matches the DNA end more closely, so the J call is doubtful. This CDR3 has 15 amino acids. The germline V gene encodes CDR1 MNHEY and CDR2 SVGAGI.

The chain has TRBV19 and TRBJ2-3; D may be TRBD2 (5 bases). Germline loops: CDR1 LNHDA, CDR2 SQIVND (reference sequence). Deletions cut 5 bases from V and 6 bases from J, with 12 bases between. This CDR3 is built from 13 residues. The CDR3 loop reads CASSAGPPDTQYF. The DNA of the CDR3 is TGTGCCAGTAGTGCGGGTCCTCCGGATACGCAGTATTTT. The whole variable domain, remainder taken from reference TRBV19 and TRBJ2-3, is DGGITQSPKYLFRKEGQNVTLSCEQNLNHDAMYWYRQDPGQGLRLIYYSQIVNDFQKGDIAEGYSVSREKKESFPLTVTSAQKNPTAFYLCASSAGPPDTQYFGPGTRLTVL.

CDR3 nucleotide sequence: TGTGCCAGCAGCTTGGAGCGGGGGGCCCGCACAGATACGCAGTATTTT. It translates to CASSLERGARTDTQYF. This rearrangement joins TRBV7-2 to TRBJ2-3, with TRBD2 identical over 9 bases. V trimming: 3 bases; J trimming: 1 base; junction bases outside the gene matches: 5. Germline V CDR1 and CDR2: SGHTA, FQGNSA. The CDR3 is made up of 16 amino acids.

This chain joins TRBV7-9 and TRBJ1-1, with unresolved D. CDR3 size: 14 residues. Germline loops: CDR1 SEHNR, CDR2 FQNEAQ (reference sequence). V lost 6 bases, J lost 4 bases, and 15 bases lay in between. The CDR3 region is CASRLGLIGTEAFF. CDR3 DNA: TGTGCCAGCAGACTCGGACTAATAGGCACTGAAGCTTTCTTT.

This clone was counted a single time. J is TRBJ1-2 and V is TRBV19; perhaps TRBD1 as D (6 bases). Per germline, CDR1 LNHDA and CDR2 SQIVND (reference sequence). This CDR3 region has 15 residues. V lost 9 bases, J lost 6 bases, and 23 bases lay in between. The CDR3 DNA follows: TGTGCCAGCACCGGAACACAGGGTTCCTTCGATGGCTACACCTTC. Translating it yields CASTGTQGSFDGYTF.

The chain has TRBV6-1 and TRBJ2-1; perhaps TRBD2 as D (7 bases). Germline assignment: CDR1 MNHNS and CDR2 SASEGT. The CDR3 contains 14 residues. The V gene lost 7 bases and the J gene lost 6 bases, with 16 bases spanning the gap. DNA of the CDR3: TGTGCCAGCACCTCCGGCGGGGGCGGCAATGAGCAGTTCTTC. It translates to CASTSGGGGNEQFF.

The chain links TRBV5-4 to TRBJ2-5; D unresolved. Germline V gives CDR1 SGHNT, CDR2 YYREEE (reference sequence). V was pared by 4 bases and J by 4 bases, with 20 bases between. This CDR3 is built from 16 residues. CDR3 amino acids: CASSAGRVGQGETQYF. The DNA for the CDR3 is TGTGCCAGCAGCGCCGGTCGGGTGGGTCAAGGAGAGACCCAGTACTTC. Variable domain in full (rest from reference TRBV5-4 and TRBJ2-5): ETGVTQSPTHLIKTRGQQVTLRCSSQSGHNTVSWYQQALGQGPQFIFQYYREEENGRGNFPPRFSGLQFPNYSSELNVNALELDDSALYLCASSAGRVGQGETQYFGPGTRLLVL.

The chain joins TRBV4-3 to TRBJ2-2; D gene uncertain. The CDR3 sequence is 12 residues long. The V end was cut by 4 bases, the J end by 4 bases, with 4 bases between. Looked up from germline, CDR1 is LGHNA and CDR2 is YSLEER. CDR3 DNA sequence: TGCGCCAGCAGCCGTATCACCGGGGAGCTGTTTTTT. Protein product: CASSRITGELFF.

The rearrangement links TRBV6-1 to TRBJ1-3, with D possibly matching TRBD1 (5 bases). Germline V lookup: CDR1 MNHNS, CDR2 SASEGT. This CDR3 spans 15 amino acids. The ends were cut back, 3 bases at V and 0 bases at J, with 9 bases in the middle. CDR3 in DNA: TGTGCCAGCAGTGAGTTCAGGGACTCTGGAAACACCATATATTTT. Its protein is CASSEFRDSGNTIYF.

V is TRBV20-1 and J is TRBJ1-3; no reliable D call. The CDR3 totals 11 residues. Germline loops: CDR1 DFQATT, CDR2 SNEGSKA (reference sequence). The CDR3 region has the DNA TGCAGCCCCGAGTCCGGAAACACCATATATTTT. This encodes CSPESGNTIYF.

The CDR3, as DNA: TGCGCCAGCAGCTTGGAGTCCCGGGGGGACAATGAGCAGTTCTTC. Protein: CASSLESRGDNEQFF. The V gene is TRBV5-1, the J gene TRBJ2-1, with 7 bases matching TRBD2. The CDR3 has 15 residues. Trimming cost V 0 bases and J 5 bases; bases outside gene matches: 5. Germline loops: CDR1 SGHRS, CDR2 YFSETQ.

The chain combines TRBV5-1 with TRBJ2-3; 9 bases are shared with TRBD1. The CDR3 is made up of 16 amino acids. V dropped 2 bases and J dropped 4; count of bases not matched to a gene: 8. Per the germline V gene, CDR1 is SGHRS and CDR2 is YFSETQ. The CDR3 DNA follows: TGCGCCAGCAGCTTAGAGCCCGGGACAGGGTCAGATACGCAGTATTTT. This sequence encodes CASSLEPGTGSDTQYF.

This clone was counted a single time. This chain connects TRBV10-3 to TRBJ1-1; TRBD1 agrees at 9 bases. J gave up 4 bases and V 7 bases, and 1 base lay outside the gene matches. Germline loops: CDR1 ENHRY, CDR2 SYGVKD. CDR3 length equals 12 residues. The CDR3 sequence: CAITDRGTEAFF. In DNA form, the CDR3 reads TGTGCCATCACGGACAGGGGCACTGAAGCTTTCTTT.

The V call is TRBV7-9, the J call TRBJ2-7, with a tentative D call TRBD2 (7 bases). CDR3 length: 14 amino acids. The germline V gene encodes CDR1 SEHNR and CDR2 FQNEAQ (reference sequence). Trimming removed 5 bases at V and 4 bases at J, with 15 bases between. The CDR3 reads CASSGGAGGYEQYF. Here the CDR3 DNA reads TGTGCCAGCAGCGGGGGGGCCGGGGGGTACGAGCAGTACTTC.